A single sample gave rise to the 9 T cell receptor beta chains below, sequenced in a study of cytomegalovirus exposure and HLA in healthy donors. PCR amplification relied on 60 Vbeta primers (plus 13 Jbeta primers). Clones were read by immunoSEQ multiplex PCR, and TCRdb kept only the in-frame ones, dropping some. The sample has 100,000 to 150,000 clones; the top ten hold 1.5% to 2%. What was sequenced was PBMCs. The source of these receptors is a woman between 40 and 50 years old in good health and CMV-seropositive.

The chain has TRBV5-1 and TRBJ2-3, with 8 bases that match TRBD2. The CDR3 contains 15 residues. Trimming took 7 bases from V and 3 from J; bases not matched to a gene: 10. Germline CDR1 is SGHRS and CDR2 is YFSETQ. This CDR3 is CASATIAGLTDTQYF. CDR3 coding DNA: TGCGCCAGCGCAACCATAGCGGGATTAACAGATACGCAGTATTTT. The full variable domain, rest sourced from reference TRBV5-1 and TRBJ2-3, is KAGVTQTPRYLIKTRGQQVTLSCSPISGHRSVSWYQQTPGQGLQFLFEYFSETQRNKGNFPGRFSGRQFSNSRSEMNVSTLELGDSALYLCASATIAGLTDTQYFGPGTRLTVL.

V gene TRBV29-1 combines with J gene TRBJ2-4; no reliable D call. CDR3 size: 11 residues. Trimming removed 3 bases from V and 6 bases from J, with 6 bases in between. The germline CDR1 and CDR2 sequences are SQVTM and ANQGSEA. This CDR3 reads CSVDSRNIQYF. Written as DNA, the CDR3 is TGCAGCGTTGACTCTAGAAACATTCAGTACTTC.

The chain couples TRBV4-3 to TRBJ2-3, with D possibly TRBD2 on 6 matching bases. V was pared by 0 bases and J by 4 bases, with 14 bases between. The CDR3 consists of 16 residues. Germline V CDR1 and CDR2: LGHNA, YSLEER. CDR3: CASSQEPSAMSDTQYF. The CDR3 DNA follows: TGCGCCAGCAGCCAAGAGCCTAGCGCAATGTCAGATACGCAGTATTTT.

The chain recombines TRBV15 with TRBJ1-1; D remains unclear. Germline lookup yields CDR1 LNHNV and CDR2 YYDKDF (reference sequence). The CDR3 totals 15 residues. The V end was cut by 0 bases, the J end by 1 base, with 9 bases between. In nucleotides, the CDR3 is TGTGCCACCAGCAGAGATTTTGGAGAGAACACTGAAGCTTTCTTT. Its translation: CATSRDFGENTEAFF. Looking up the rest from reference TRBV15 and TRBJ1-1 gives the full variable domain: DAMVIQNPRYQVTQFGKPVTLSCSQTLNHNVMYWYQQKSSQAPKLLFHYYDKDFNNEADTPDNFQSRRPNTSFCFLDIRSPGLGDTAMYLCATSRDFGENTEAFFGQGTRLTVV.

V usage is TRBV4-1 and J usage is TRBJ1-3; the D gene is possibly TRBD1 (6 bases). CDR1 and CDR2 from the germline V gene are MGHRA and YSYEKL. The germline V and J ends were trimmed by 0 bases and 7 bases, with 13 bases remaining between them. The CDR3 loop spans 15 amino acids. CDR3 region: CASSQDSAGANTIYF. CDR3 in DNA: TGCGCCAGCAGCCAAGATAGTGCGGGGGCGAACACCATATATTTT.

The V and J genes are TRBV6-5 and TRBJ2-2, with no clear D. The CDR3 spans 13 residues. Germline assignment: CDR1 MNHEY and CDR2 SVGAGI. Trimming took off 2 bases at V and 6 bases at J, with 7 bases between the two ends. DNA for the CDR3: TGTGCCAGCAGTTACCGCTACGCCGGGGAGCTGTTTTTT. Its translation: CASSYRYAGELFF.

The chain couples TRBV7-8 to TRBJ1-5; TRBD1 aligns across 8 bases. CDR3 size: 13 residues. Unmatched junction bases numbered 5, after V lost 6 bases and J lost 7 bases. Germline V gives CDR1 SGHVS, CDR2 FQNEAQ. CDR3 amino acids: CASSFNRGQPQHF. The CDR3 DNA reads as TGTGCCAGCAGTTTTAACAGGGGGCAGCCCCAGCATTTT.

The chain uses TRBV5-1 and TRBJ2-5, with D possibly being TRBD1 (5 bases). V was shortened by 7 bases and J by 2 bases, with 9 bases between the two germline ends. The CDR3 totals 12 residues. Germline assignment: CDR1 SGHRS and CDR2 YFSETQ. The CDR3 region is CASRRDQETQYF. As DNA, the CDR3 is TGCGCCAGCCGCAGGGATCAAGAGACCCAGTACTTC.

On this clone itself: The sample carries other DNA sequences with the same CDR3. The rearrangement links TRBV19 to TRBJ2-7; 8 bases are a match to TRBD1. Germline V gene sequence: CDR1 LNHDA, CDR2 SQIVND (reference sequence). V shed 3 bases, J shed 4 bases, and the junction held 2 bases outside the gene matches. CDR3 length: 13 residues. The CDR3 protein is CASSMDREYEQYF. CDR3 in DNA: TGTGCCAGTAGTATGGACAGGGAATACGAGCAGTACTTC.